The present T cell receptor beta chain was sequenced within a study of neurological immune-mediated disorders. CD4+ or CD8+ T cells at a count of 1 million served as input for the sorted libraries. This clonotype was observed many times. With 10-nucleotide random UMIs, 5'RACE was used to make the cDNA. One entry per CDR3 protein, called by TCRdb with MiXCR from the 5' RACE reads. The sample lists roughly 31,000 distinct CDR3 sequences, 20% to 25% seen once, with roughly 29% in the top ten. Germline V lookup: CDR1 MNHNS, CDR2 SASEGT. V lost 2 bases and J 0 bases, leaving 4 bases between the germline ends. The CDR3 extends over 13 amino acids.

The chain couples TRBV6-1 to TRBJ1-1; D gene ambiguous. The clonotype originates from a man aged 45-65 years with HTLV-1-associated myelopathy (HAM/TSP). The source material was CD4+ T cells from blood. CDR3 nucleotide sequence: TGTGCCAGCAGTGAATCTGTGAACACTGAAGCTTTCTTT. The encoded protein is CASSESVNTEAFF.